The T cell receptor (beta chain) described here comes from a study of CD8+ T cells in alopecia areata. Across the study: Treated patients were given oral tofacitinib, which was dosed at 5 to 10 mg twice daily.

Treatment indicated: oral pan-JAK inhibitor, 5-10 mg twice daily. It was cDNA, reverse transcribed from extracted RNA, that served as the sequencing template. TCRdb's copy holds only in-frame clones and misses some; the assay was immunoSEQ multiplex PCR. The table lists around 190,000 clones, about 64% of them singletons, with roughly 4.2% in the top ten. In the case of this clone: The sample holds other DNA sequences that translate to the same CDR3.

This TCR derives from a human donor with alopecia areata. Source: CD4+ T cells sorted from blood, taken at week 4, from a patient treated with tofacitinib.

CDR3 amino acids: CAWSVADYNEQFF. The CDR3, as DNA: TGTGCCTGGAGTGTGGCAGACTACAATGAGCAGTTCTTC. The chain joins TRBV30 to TRBJ2-1, with D uncertain. The V gene lost 0 bases and the J gene lost 3 bases, with 6 bases spanning the gap. Germline V gives CDR1 GTSNPN, CDR2 SVGIG (reference sequence). This CDR3 has 13 residues.